Described below is a single TCR beta chain sequence and its context. Its antigen has not been determined. Nothing much larger sits one base from this clone, and base qualities are not available. This sample was taken from a study of response to subunit inactivated influenza vaccine (dated 2018 in TCRdb). Describing the broader study: Deep quantitative profiling of the T cell receptor repertoire was used in the study to follow responses to a trivalent subunit inactivated influenza vaccine. What the research found in general, with its limitations: The authors suggested that each seasonal influenza vaccination may recruit only a limited number of new T cells.

Libraries were built with RT-PCR. Reads for this sample came from an Illumina HiSeq 2500. TCRdb reprocessing: public reads trimmed at Q25 with fastp, clones called with MiXCR, in-frame beta chains kept. Each CDR3 protein appears once, grouped with its most common genes and DNA. Here the sample has 860,000 or so distinct CDR3 sequences; 21% occur a single time. Of the sample, 10% falls within the top ten clones. Germline trimming: 0 bases from V, 2 bases from J; junction bases outside gene matches: 5. The CDR3 numbers 16 residues from cysteine through phenylalanine. The kept DNA is CDR3 alone, 48 bases in frame from the first base. CDR1 and CDR2 are drawn from the germline V gene: SGHTA, FQGNSA.

The sequence derives from a man aged 50 to 59 who received an inactivated influenza vaccine. Donor details come from another sample of the same person, matched by shared clones. The material was PBMCs from blood, obtained 5 days after vaccination. The chain couples TRBV7-2 to TRBJ2-7; 9 junctional bases match TRBD2. The CDR3 corresponds to CASSLALAGSPYEQYF. The DNA is TGTGCCAGCAGCTTAGCGCTAGCGGGATCCCCCTACGAGCAGTACTTC.